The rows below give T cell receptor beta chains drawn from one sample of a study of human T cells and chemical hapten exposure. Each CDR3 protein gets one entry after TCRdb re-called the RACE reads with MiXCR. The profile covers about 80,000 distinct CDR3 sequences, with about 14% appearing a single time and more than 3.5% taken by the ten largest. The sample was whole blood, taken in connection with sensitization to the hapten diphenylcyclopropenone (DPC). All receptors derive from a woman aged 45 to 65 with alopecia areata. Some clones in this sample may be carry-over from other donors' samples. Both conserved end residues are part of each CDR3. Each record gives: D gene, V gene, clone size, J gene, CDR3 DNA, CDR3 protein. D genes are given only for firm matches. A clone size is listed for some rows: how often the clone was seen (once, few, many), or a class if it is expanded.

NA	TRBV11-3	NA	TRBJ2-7	TGTGCCAGCAGCTTAGCGGGTAGCCGATCCGAGCAGTACTTC	CASSLAGSRSEQYF
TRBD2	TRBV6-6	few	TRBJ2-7	TGTGCCAGCAGCGGCCCGGGACTAGGTATCAACGAGCAGTACTTC	CASSGPGLGINEQYF
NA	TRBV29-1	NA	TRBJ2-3	TGCGCGGGCGTATTGGGTGGGACAGATACGCAGTATTTT	CAGVLGGTDTQYF
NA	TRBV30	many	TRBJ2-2	TGTGCCTGGAGCCGTGGGGAGCTGTTTTTT	CAWSRGELFF
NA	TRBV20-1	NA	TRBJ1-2	TGCAGTGCTTCCGACAACTATGGCTACACCTTC	CSASDNYGYTF
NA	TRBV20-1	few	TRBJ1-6	TGCAGTGCTAGTCCCGGGAATGATTCACCCCTCCACTTT	CSASPGNDSPLHF
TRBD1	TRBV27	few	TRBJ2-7	TGTGCCAGCAGACGACAGGGGGGACGCTACGAGCAGTACTTC	CASRRQGGRYEQYF
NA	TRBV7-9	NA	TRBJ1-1	TGTGCCAGCAGCTTGAATGTAGGGGTTACTGAAGCTTTCTTT	CASSLNVGVTEAFF
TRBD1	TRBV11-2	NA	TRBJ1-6	TGTGCCAGCAGCATATCGACAGGGGTAAATTCACCCCTCCACTTT	CASSISTGVNSPLHF
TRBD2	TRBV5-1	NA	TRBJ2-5	TGCGCCAGCAGCACCGGGACTAGCAGGCAAGAGACCCAGTACTTC	CASSTGTSRQETQYF
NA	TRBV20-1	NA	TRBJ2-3	TGCAGTGCTAGAGATCAGGGGGGACCCGGCACAGATACGCAGTATTTT	CSARDQGGPGTDTQYF
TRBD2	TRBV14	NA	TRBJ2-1	TGTGCCAGCACCCCTAGCGGACCCTACAATGAGCAGTTCTTC	CASTPSGPYNEQFF
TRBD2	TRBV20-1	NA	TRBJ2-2	TGCAGTGCCCGCGCTGCACTAGCGGGAGGCGGGAGCGGGGAGCTGTTTTTT	CSARAALAGGGSGELFF
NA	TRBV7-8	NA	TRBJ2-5	TGTGCCAGCAGCAACGACCCGGGGGCGGCCCAGTACTTC	CASSNDPGAAQYF